Given below is one T cell receptor beta chain in context. Allocation to cohorts depended on clinical history reported by the participants. The sample originates from a study of blood T cell repertoires in COVID-19. Repertoires were generated with immunoSEQ multiplex PCR, while TCRdb's copy carries only in-frame clones and drops some. The table lists under 250,000 clones, roughly 87% of them singletons. This CDR3 has 13 amino acids. Trimming shortened V by 6 bases and J by 5 bases, and 10 bases separated the two germline ends. The clonotype was recovered from a woman aged 25-40 years with acute COVID-19. The sample comprised PBMCs or T cells enriched from blood (not recorded which). The rearrangement links TRBV12-3 or TRBV12-4 to TRBJ2-2; D unclear. CDR3 loop: CASSHDGTGELFF. The DNA for the CDR3 is TGTGCCAGCAGCCATGACGGGACCGGGGAGCTGTTTTTT.